The 25 T cell receptor beta chains below were found in one sample sequenced in a study of blood T cell repertoires in COVID-19. The repertoire was sequenced with immunoSEQ multiplex PCR; TCRdb's copy has only in-frame clones and lacks some. The table has more than 70,000 clones, 85% seen once; the top ten hold roughly 4%. Material: peripheral blood. The receptors shown here come from a man aged 55 to 70 with acute or convalescent COVID-19.

The rearrangement links TRBV20-1 to TRBJ2-2, with D unresolved. V lost 2 bases and J 6 bases, leaving 4 bases between the germline ends. Germline CDR1 and CDR2: DFQATT and SNEGSKA (reference sequence). The CDR3 is made up of 11 amino acids. CDR3 loop: CSARTPGELFF. As DNA, the CDR3 is TGCAGTGCTAGAACTCCCGGGGAGCTGTTTTTT.

On this clone itself: The identical CDR3 is also encoded by other nucleotide sequences in the sample. V usage is TRBV2 and J usage is TRBJ1-5, with 9 bases that match TRBD1. Germline V lookup: CDR1 SNHLY, CDR2 FYNNEI. CDR3 length: 13 residues. Germline trimming cut 8 bases from V and 6 bases from J; bases unmatched to any gene: 5. The CDR3 coding sequence is TGTGCCAGCCGGGGACAGGGTCTTCAGCCCCAGCATTTT. Amino acid sequence: CASRGQGLQPQHF. Full variable domain (missing parts from reference TRBV2 and TRBJ1-5): EPEVTQTPSHQVTQMGQEVILRCVPISNHLYFYWYRQILGQKVEFLVSFYNNEISEKSEIFDDQFSVERPDGSNFTLKIRSTKLEDSAMYFCASRGQGLQPQHFGDGTRLSIL.

Worth noting for this clone: Mismatch with germline at one junction end may stem from a read error. The chain employs TRBV10-3 and TRBJ1-1; 9 bases are shared with TRBD1. The CDR3 sequence is 14 residues long. Germline lookup yields CDR1 ENHRY and CDR2 SYGVKD. The CDR3 protein is CAISGTGENAEAFF. The CDR3 coding sequence is TGTGCCATCAGTGGGACAGGGGAGAACGCTGAAGCTTTCTTT.

This clone was picked up one time. The chain combines TRBV10-3 with TRBJ2-7, with TRBD1 identical over 10 bases. With 11 bases clipped from V and 3 bases from J, the junction kept 4 bases outside the gene matches. Germline V gives CDR1 ENHRY, CDR2 SYGVKD. This CDR3 is built from 12 residues. CDR3 DNA: TGTGCCGTCGGACAGGGGGGCTACGAGCAGTACTTC. Its protein product is CAVGQGGYEQYF.

The CDR3 DNA follows: TGTGCCAGCAGCTTTTTAGCGGACCAACGGGAGACCCAGTACTTC. Encoded protein: CASSFLADQRETQYF. This chain joins TRBV7-8 and TRBJ2-5; tentatively, D is TRBD2 (6 bases). From germline, CDR1 is SGHVS and CDR2 FQNEAQ. V gave up 3 bases and J gave up 5 bases, with 16 bases separating them. CDR3 length equals 15 residues.

V and J are TRBV4-3 and TRBJ2-2, with 9 bases fitting TRBD2. The J segment lost 6 bases and the V segment lost 0 bases, leaving 5 bases of the junction unmatched. The CDR3 covers 16 residues. Germline loops: CDR1 LGHNA, CDR2 YSLEER. The DNA for the CDR3 is TGCGCCAGCAGCCAAGATACGGCGGGGGGGGCCGGGGAGCTGTTTTTT. Residues: CASSQDTAGGAGELFF.

This clone has ten or more counts. The chain's CDR3 is CASSLVQDPGELFF. The DNA for the CDR3 is TGTGCCAGCAGCTTAGTACAGGATCCCGGGGAGCTGTTTTTT. V and J are TRBV7-2 and TRBJ2-2; tentatively, D is TRBD1 (5 bases). The germline gives CDR1 SGHTA, CDR2 FQGNSA. V was cut by 1 base and J by 6 bases, with 9 bases left in between. The CDR3 loop spans 14 amino acids.

The CDR3: CASSKPGQGIGDTQYF. CDR3 DNA: TGTGCCAGCAGCAAGCCGGGACAGGGAATTGGAGATACGCAGTATTTT. J is TRBJ2-3 and V is TRBV5-4; 9 bases align to TRBD1. V was clipped by 4 bases and J by 5 bases; unmatched bases: 11. Germline values: CDR1 SGHNT, CDR2 YYREEE (reference sequence). The CDR3 spans 16 residues.

This chain joins TRBV12-5 and TRBJ2-7, with no clear D. Germline V CDR1 and CDR2: LGHNT, FRNRAP. The CDR3 is 14 amino acids. The V and J ends lost 0 bases and 2 bases respectively, with 8 bases between them. The CDR3 nucleotides are TGTGCTAGTGGTTTGGTCTCAGGAACCTACGAGCAGTACTTC. This codes for CASGLVSGTYEQYF.

The chain carries TRBV7-8 and TRBJ2-7, with TRBD1 identical over 10 bases. There are 15 residues in the CDR3. V lost 7 bases and J lost 5; bases outside the gene matches: 11. Per the germline V gene, CDR1 is SGHVS and CDR2 is FQNEAQ. The DNA of the CDR3 is TGTGCCAGCACCCCACCCGGGACAGGGGACCACGAGCAGTACTTC. This encodes CASTPPGTGDHEQYF.

The chain combines TRBV7-3 with TRBJ2-1, with 9 bases identical to TRBD2. This CDR3 is built from 14 residues. V lost 6 bases, J lost 1 base, and 1 base stayed unmatched. Germline V gene lookup returns CDR1 SGHTA and CDR2 FQGTGA. CDR3 DNA: TGTGCCAGCAGAAGCGGGGGGTCCTACAATGAGCAGTTCTTC. It translates to CASRSGGSYNEQFF. Drawing the rest from reference TRBV7-3 and TRBJ2-1, the complete variable domain is GAGVSQTPSNKVTEKGKYVELRCDPISGHTALYWYRQSLGQGPEFLIYFQGTGAADDSGLPNDRFFAVRPEGSVSTLKIQRTERGDSAVYLCASRSGGSYNEQFFGPGTRLTVL.

This clone was seen only once. The CDR3 nucleotides are TGTGCCAGCAGCACCGACAGGGGCTATGGCTACACCTTC. Translated, it gives CASSTDRGYGYTF. The chain couples TRBV5-4 to TRBJ1-2; the match to TRBD1 covers 8 bases. V lost 4 bases to trimming and J lost 4 bases; unmatched junction nucleotides: 3. CDR3 length: 13 amino acids. The germline V gene encodes CDR1 SGHNT and CDR2 YYREEE (reference sequence). The full variable domain, in which reference TRBV5-4 and TRBJ1-2 provide the parts outside the CDR3, is ETGVTQSPTHLIKTRGQQVTLRCSSQSGHNTVSWYQQALGQGPQFIFQYYREEENGRGNFPPRFSGLQFPNYSSELNVNALELDDSALYLCASSTDRGYGYTFGSGTRLTVV.

The chain combines TRBV19 with TRBJ2-5; the D gene is possibly TRBD1 (6 bases). Trimming removed 1 base from V and 5 bases from J, with 17 bases in between. Germline CDR1 reads LNHDA; CDR2 reads SQIVND (reference sequence). This CDR3 region has 16 residues. CDR3 DNA: TGTGCCAGTAGTATAGTATTTCAGGGGCTCGGGGAGACCCAGTACTTC. It translates to CASSIVFQGLGETQYF.

This sequence joins TRBV5-5 and TRBJ2-3; tentatively, D is TRBD1 (6 bases). The V end was cut by 0 bases, the J end by 1 base, with 18 bases between. The CDR3 is 18 amino acids. Germline-derived CDR1 and CDR2 are SGHKS and YYEKEE (reference sequence). The CDR3 reads CASSLGTGLGAGTDTQYF. DNA for the CDR3: TGTGCCAGCAGCTTGGGGACCGGGTTGGGGGCCGGCACAGATACGCAGTATTTT.

The rearrangement uses TRBV19 and TRBJ1-1; perhaps TRBD1 as D (5 bases). This CDR3 is 15 amino acids long. V lost 4 bases to trimming and J lost 6 bases, with 18 bases between them. CDR1 and CDR2 (germline): LNHDA, SQIVND (reference sequence). The DNA for the CDR3 is TGTGCCAGTAGTAACCGTAGGGGAAGGTATCCTGAAGCTTTCTTT. Amino acid sequence: CASSNRRGRYPEAFF.

This sequence joins TRBV9 and TRBJ2-7; 7 nucleotides agree with TRBD2. Germline loops: CDR1 SGDLS, CDR2 YYNGEE. This CDR3 has 15 amino acids. V shed 2 bases and J 6 bases; nucleotides not matched to a gene: 11. This CDR3 reads CASSVGGLPGSEQYF. Written as DNA, the CDR3 is TGTGCCAGCAGCGTGGGGGGACTACCAGGATCCGAGCAGTACTTC.

The chain links TRBV15 to TRBJ1-2; 8 bases match TRBD1. Germline CDR1 is LNHNV and CDR2 is YYDKDF (reference sequence). V shed 2 bases, J shed 8 bases, and the junction held 10 bases outside the gene matches. This CDR3 spans 15 amino acids. This CDR3 is CATSRSQGAQGGYTF. The CDR3 bases are TGTGCCACCAGCAGATCCCAGGGGGCGCAGGGAGGCTACACCTTC.

The rearrangement uses TRBV2 and TRBJ2-5; no definite D call. This CDR3 is built from 14 residues. Per the germline V gene, CDR1 is SNHLY and CDR2 is FYNNEI. Trimming removed 4 bases from V and 5 bases from J, with 14 bases in between. In DNA form, the CDR3 reads TGTGCCAGCAGTGGCCCGGGTAGCCCGGAGACCCAGTACTTC. Protein: CASSGPGSPETQYF.

The chain carries TRBV2 and TRBJ1-5; TRBD1 is a possible D gene (5 bases). Trimming took off 4 bases at V and 3 bases at J, with 7 bases between the two ends. The CDR3 loop spans 13 amino acids. The germline gives CDR1 SNHLY, CDR2 FYNNEI. CDR3 sequence reads: CASSAGLNQPQHF. The CDR3 nucleotides are TGTGCCAGCAGTGCAGGGCTCAATCAGCCCCAGCATTTT.

This rearrangement joins TRBV15 to TRBJ2-5; D is possibly TRBD2 (5 bases). The germline V gene has CDR1 LNHNV and CDR2 YYDKDF (reference sequence). There are 15 residues in the CDR3. The V end lost 3 bases, the J end lost 5 bases, and 16 bases lay between the germline ends. Written as DNA, the CDR3 is TGTGCCACCAGCAGTGATTATACTAGAGGGGAGACCCAGTACTTC. Translation gives CATSSDYTRGETQYF.

This chain uses TRBV18 with TRBJ2-5; weak D call: TRBD1 (6 bases). From germline, CDR1 is KGHSH and CDR2 LQKENI. CDR3 length equals 16 residues. V was shortened by 0 bases and J by 2 bases, with 13 bases between the two germline ends. This chain's CDR3 is CASSPPGARGQETQYF. DNA of the CDR3: TGTGCCAGCTCACCACCGGGGGCAAGGGGTCAAGAGACCCAGTACTTC.

The chain recombines TRBV6-5 with TRBJ2-1, with D possibly TRBD2 on 6 matching bases. CDR1 is MNHEY and CDR2 is SVGAGI in the germline V gene. This CDR3 has 15 residues. Deletions cut 6 bases from V and 3 bases from J, with 15 bases between. The DNA for the CDR3 is TGTGCCAGCAGCCGTAGCGGTACTGGCTACAATGAGCAGTTCTTC. It yields the protein CASSRSGTGYNEQFF.

V usage is TRBV9 and J usage is TRBJ1-1; 7 nucleotides align to TRBD1. The trim removed 0 bases at V and 1 base at J, leaving 3 bases unmatched. The CDR3 consists of 15 residues. Per the germline V gene, CDR1 is SGDLS and CDR2 is YYNGEE. The CDR3 DNA follows: TGTGCCAGCAGCGTAGTCGGACAGGAGAACACTGAAGCTTTCTTT. It is translated as CASSVVGQENTEAFF.

This clone was seen once. The rearrangement links TRBV6-4 to TRBJ2-1; 8 positions agree with TRBD1. The trim removed 4 bases at V and 7 bases at J, leaving 6 bases unmatched. Germline loops: CDR1 MRHNA, CDR2 SNTAGT. The CDR3 spans 14 residues. CDR3 bases: TGTGCCAGCAGTGTAAGAGACAGGGGTAATGAGCAGTTCTTC. Amino acid sequence: CASSVRDRGNEQFF.

The CDR3 DNA sequence: TGCGCCAGCACAGTAGCGGGCGGTAATGAGCAGTTCTTC. The encoded protein is CASTVAGGNEQFF. The chain carries TRBV5-1 and TRBJ2-1, with 7 bases aligning to TRBD2. The CDR3 consists of 13 residues. Germline-derived CDR1 and CDR2 are SGHRS and YFSETQ. J gave up 7 bases and V 6 bases, and 7 bases lay outside the gene matches.